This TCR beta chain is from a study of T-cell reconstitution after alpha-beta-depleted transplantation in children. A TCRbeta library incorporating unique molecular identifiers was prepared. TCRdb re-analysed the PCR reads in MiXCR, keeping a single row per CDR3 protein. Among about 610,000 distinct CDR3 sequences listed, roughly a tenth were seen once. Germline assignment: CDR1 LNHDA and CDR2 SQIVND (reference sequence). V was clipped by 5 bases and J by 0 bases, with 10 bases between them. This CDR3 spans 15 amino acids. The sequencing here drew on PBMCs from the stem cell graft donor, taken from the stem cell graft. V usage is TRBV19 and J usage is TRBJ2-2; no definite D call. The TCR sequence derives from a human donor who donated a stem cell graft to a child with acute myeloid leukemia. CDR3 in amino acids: CASSADISNTGELFF. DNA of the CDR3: TGTGCCAGTAGTGCCGACATATCGAACACCGGGGAGCTGTTTTTT.